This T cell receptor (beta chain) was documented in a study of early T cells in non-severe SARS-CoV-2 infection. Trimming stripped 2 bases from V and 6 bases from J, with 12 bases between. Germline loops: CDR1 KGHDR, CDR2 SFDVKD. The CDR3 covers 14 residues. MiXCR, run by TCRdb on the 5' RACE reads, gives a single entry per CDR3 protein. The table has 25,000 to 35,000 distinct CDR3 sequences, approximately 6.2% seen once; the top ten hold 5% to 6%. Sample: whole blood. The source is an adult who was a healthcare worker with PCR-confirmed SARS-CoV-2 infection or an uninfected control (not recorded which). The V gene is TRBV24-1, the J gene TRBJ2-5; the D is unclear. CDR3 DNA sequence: TGTGCCACCAGTGATTCATCGGACGTAAAGACCCAGTACTTC. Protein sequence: CATSDSSDVKTQYF.